The 6 T cell receptor beta chains below all came from one sample that was sequenced in a study of blood T cell repertoires in COVID-19. Sequencing used immunoSEQ multiplex PCR; TCRdb keeps in-frame clones, though not all of them. The table shows some 250,000 clones, with approximately 77% occurring only once. Sequenced sample: peripheral blood. The receptors stem from a woman in her late teens or twenties with acute or convalescent COVID-19.

The V call is TRBV2, the J call TRBJ2-7; the match to TRBD1 covers 8 bases. This CDR3 is 15 amino acids long. V trimming: 6 bases; J trimming: 2 bases; junction bases outside the gene matches: 9. From germline, CDR1 is SNHLY and CDR2 FYNNEI. CDR3 amino acids: CASSRESGQAYEQYF. CDR3 bases: TGTGCCAGCAGCCGAGAGTCGGGACAGGCCTACGAGCAGTACTTC.

The table lists this clone with a count of one. This sequence joins TRBV6-5 and TRBJ1-2; TRBD1 matches at 7 bases. Germline trimming cut 4 bases from V and 9 bases from J; bases unmatched to any gene: 5. The CDR3 loop spans 12 amino acids. CDR1 and CDR2 (germline): MNHEY, SVGAGI. DNA for the CDR3: TGTGCCAGCAGTTCTACAGGGGTTCGCTACACCTTC. Translating it yields CASSSTGVRYTF.

The chain is built from TRBV27 and TRBJ1-6, with D perhaps matching TRBD1 (6 bases). V was trimmed by 0 bases and J by 8 bases, leaving 11 bases between them. Germline CDR1 MNHEY, CDR2 SMNVEV (reference sequence). The CDR3 contains 15 residues. The CDR3 DNA sequence: TGTGCCAGCAGTTTATCGCAGGGGCGAGATTCACCCCTCCACTTT. It yields the protein CASSLSQGRDSPLHF.

V usage is TRBV11-2 and J usage is TRBJ2-3, with 9 positions matching TRBD1. V shed 3 bases and J 10 bases; nucleotides not matched to a gene: 14. This CDR3 is 16 amino acids long. CDR1 is SGHAT and CDR2 is FQNNGV in the germline V gene. The CDR3 DNA is TGTGCCAGCAGCTTCGCGCCGGGACAGGGCCTCCGCGCGCAGTATTTT. This sequence encodes CASSFAPGQGLRAQYF.

The genes are TRBV30 and TRBJ1-1, with no clear D. The V gene lost 0 bases and the J gene lost 4 bases, with 9 bases spanning the gap. Germline-derived CDR1 and CDR2 are GTSNPN and SVGIG (reference sequence). This CDR3 has 13 amino acids. The CDR3 DNA sequence: TGTGCCTGGAGTGTATTATATCCCACTGAAGCTTTCTTT. Translated: CAWSVLYPTEAFF.

This clone occurred a few times. The chain uses TRBV5-6 and TRBJ2-7; TRBD2 might be the D (6 bases). This CDR3 is built from 16 residues. Germline V gene data show CDR1 as SGHDT and CDR2 as YYEEEE. With 2 bases removed from V and 4 bases from J, the gap between germline ends came to 19 bases. CDR3 in DNA: TGTGCCAGCAGCTTCGAGGGCGCGGGGTCTATGTACGAGCAGTACTTC. It specifies CASSFEGAGSMYEQYF.